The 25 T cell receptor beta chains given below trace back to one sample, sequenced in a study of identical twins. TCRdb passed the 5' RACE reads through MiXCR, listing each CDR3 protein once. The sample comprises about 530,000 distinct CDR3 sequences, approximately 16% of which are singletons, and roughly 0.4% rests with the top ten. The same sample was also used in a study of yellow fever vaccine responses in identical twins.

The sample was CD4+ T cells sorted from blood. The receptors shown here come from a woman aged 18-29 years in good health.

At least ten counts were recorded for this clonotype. As DNA, the CDR3 is TGTGCCAGCAGCCAAGGACAGAACACTGAAGCTTTCTTT. Translated: CASSQGQNTEAFF. V usage is TRBV3-1 and J usage is TRBJ1-1; D uncertain. CDR3 size: 13 residues. V shed 1 base and J shed 1 base, with 4 bases lying between them. The germline V gene encodes CDR1 LGHDT and CDR2 YNNKEL (reference sequence).

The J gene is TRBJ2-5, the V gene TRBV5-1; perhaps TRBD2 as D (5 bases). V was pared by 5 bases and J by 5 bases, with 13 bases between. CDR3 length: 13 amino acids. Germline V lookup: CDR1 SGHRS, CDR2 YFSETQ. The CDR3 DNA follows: TGCGCCAGCAGGACTACCAGTCATGAGACCCAGTACTTC. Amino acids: CASRTTSHETQYF.

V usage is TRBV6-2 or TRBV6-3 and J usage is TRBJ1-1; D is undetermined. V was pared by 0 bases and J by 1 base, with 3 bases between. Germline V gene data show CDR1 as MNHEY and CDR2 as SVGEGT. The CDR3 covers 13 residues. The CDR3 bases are TGTGCCAGCAGTTACTCCCAGAACACTGAAGCTTTCTTT. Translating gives CASSYSQNTEAFF.

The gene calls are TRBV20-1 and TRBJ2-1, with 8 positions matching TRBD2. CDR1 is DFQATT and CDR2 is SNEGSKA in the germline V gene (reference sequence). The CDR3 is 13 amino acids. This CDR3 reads CKASSGLYNEQFF. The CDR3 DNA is TGCAAAGCTTCTAGCGGGCTTTACAATGAGCAGTTCTTC.

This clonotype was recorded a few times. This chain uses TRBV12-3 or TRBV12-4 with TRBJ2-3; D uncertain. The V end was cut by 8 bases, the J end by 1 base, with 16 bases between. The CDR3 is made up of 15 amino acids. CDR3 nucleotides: TGTGCCAGCGGCCCTGCTTTATCGGGCACAGATACGCAGTATTTT. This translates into CASGPALSGTDTQYF.

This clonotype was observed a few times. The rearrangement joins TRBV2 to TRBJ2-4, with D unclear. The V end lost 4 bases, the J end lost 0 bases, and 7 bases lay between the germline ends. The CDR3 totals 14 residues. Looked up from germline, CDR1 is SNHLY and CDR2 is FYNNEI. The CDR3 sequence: CASSGDLAKNIQYF. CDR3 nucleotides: TGTGCCAGCAGTGGCGATCTAGCCAAAAACATTCAGTACTTC.

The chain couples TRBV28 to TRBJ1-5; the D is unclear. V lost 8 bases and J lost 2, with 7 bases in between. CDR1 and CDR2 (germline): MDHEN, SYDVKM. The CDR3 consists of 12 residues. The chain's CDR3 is CASPSGNQPQHF. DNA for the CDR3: TGTGCCAGCCCCTCCGGCAATCAGCCCCAGCATTTT.

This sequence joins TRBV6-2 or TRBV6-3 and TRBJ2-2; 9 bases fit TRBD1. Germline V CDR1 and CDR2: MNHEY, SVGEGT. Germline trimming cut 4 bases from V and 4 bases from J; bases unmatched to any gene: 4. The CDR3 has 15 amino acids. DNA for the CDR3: TGTGCCAGCAGTTCGGGACAGGGAGCCACCGGGGAGCTGTTTTTT. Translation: CASSSGQGATGELFF.

This CDR3 is CASSALYPSTDTQYF. Here the CDR3 DNA reads TGTGCCAGCAGTGCCCTATACCCTAGCACAGATACGCAGTATTTT. The rearrangement joins TRBV25-1 to TRBJ2-3; D gene unclear. CDR1 MGHDK and CDR2 SYGVNS come from the germline V gene. The CDR3 is 15 amino acids. V lost 4 bases and J 0 bases, leaving 11 bases between the germline ends.

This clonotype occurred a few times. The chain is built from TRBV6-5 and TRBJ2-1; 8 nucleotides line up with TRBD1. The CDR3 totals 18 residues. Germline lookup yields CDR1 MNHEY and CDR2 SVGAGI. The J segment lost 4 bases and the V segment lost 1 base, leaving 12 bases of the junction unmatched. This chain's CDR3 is CASSYYSTYGTGYNEQFF. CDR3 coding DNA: TGTGCCAGCAGTTACTACTCCACTTACGGGACAGGATACAATGAGCAGTTCTTC.

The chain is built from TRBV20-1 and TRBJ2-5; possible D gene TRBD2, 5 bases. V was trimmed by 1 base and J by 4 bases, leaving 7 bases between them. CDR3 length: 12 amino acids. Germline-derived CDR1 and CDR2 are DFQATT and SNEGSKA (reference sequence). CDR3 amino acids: CSARVGRETQYF. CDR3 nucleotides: TGCAGTGCTAGAGTAGGGAGAGAGACCCAGTACTTC.

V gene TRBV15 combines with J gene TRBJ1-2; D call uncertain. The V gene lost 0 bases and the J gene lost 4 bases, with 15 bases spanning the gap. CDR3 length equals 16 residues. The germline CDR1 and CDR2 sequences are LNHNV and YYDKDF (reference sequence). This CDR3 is CATSRDLLDGIYGYTF. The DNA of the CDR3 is TGTGCCACCAGCAGAGATCTCCTCGACGGGATCTATGGCTACACCTTC.

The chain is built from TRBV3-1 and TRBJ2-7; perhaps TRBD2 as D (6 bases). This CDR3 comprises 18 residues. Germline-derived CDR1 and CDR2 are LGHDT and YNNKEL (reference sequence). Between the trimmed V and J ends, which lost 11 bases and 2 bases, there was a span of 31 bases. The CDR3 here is CACTQGGEWGSATYEQYF. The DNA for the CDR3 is TGTGCCTGCACCCAAGGAGGGGAATGGGGCTCGGCGACCTACGAGCAGTACTTC.

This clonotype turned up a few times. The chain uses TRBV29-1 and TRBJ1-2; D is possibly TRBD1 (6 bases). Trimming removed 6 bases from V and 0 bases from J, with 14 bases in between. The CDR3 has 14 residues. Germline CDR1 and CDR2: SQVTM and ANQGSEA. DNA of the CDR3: TGCAGCGTCCCTCCGAGACAGGCTAACTATGGCTACACCTTC. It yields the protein CSVPPRQANYGYTF.

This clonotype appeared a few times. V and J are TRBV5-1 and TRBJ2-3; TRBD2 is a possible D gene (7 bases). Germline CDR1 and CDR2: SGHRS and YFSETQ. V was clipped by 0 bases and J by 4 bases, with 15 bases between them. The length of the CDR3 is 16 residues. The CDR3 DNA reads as TGCGCCAGCAGCTTGGTTTCGGGGGGCCAGTCAGATACGCAGTATTTT. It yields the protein CASSLVSGGQSDTQYF.

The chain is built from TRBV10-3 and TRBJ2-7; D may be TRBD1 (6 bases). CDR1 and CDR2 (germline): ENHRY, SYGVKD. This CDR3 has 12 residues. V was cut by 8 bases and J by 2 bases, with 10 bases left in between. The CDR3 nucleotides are TGTGCCATCGGACAGTTGCCCTACGAGCAGTACTTC. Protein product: CAIGQLPYEQYF.

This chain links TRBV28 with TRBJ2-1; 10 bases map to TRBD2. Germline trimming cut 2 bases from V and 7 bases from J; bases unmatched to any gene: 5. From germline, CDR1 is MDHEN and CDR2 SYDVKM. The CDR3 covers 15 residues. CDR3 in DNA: TGTGCCAGCAGTTTAGGGGCTAGCGGGAGTAATGAGCAGTTCTTC. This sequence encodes CASSLGASGSNEQFF.

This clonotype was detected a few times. CDR3 DNA sequence: TGTGCCAGCAGTACCCCGGGGGCCGGGGAGCTGTTTTTT. Translating gives CASSTPGAGELFF. This chain connects TRBV12-3 or TRBV12-4 to TRBJ2-2, with TRBD2 as a possible D gene (6 bases). V lost 5 bases to trimming and J lost 6 bases, with 10 bases between them. This CDR3 contains 13 residues.

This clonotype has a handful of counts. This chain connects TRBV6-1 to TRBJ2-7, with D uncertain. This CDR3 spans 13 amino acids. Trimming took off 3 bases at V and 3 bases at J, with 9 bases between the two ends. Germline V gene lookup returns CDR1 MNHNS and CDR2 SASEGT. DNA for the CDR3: TGTGCCAGCAGTGATCCAGCGATCTACGAGCAGTACGTC. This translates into CASSDPAIYEQYV.

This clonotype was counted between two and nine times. CDR3 region: CASSYRDINTGELFF. In DNA, the CDR3 is TGCGCCAGCAGCTACCGGGACATCAACACCGGGGAGCTGTTTTTT. The rearrangement links TRBV5-1 to TRBJ2-2, with D possibly matching TRBD1 (6 bases). Trimming stripped 3 bases from V and 2 bases from J, with 11 bases between. Germline assignment: CDR1 SGHRS and CDR2 YFSETQ. This CDR3 has 15 residues.

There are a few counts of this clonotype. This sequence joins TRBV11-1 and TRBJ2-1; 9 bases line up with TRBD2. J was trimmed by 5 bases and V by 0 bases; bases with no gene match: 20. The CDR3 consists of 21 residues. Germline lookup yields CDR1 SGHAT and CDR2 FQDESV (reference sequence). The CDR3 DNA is TGTGCCAGCAGCTTAGCACTTGTTGGGTTAGCGGGAGTTCACATAAACAATGAGCAGTTCTTC. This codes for CASSLALVGLAGVHINNEQFF.

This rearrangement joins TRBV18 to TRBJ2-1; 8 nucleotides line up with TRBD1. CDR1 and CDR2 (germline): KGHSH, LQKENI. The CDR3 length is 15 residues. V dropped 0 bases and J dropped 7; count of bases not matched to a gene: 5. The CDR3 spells CASSPPGQAWNEQFF. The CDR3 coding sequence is TGTGCCAGCTCACCACCGGGACAGGCTTGGAATGAGCAGTTCTTC.

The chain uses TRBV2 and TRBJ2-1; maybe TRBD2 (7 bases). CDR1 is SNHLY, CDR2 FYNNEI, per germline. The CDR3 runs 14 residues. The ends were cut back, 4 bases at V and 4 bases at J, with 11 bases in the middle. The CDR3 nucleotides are TGTGCCAGCAGTGGGGGGGGCCTTTACAATGAGCAGTTCTTC. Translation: CASSGGGLYNEQFF.

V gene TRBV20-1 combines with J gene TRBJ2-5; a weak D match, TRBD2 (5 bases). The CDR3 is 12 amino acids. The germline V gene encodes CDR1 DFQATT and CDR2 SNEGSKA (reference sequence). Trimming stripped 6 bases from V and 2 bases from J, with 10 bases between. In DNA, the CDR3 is TGCAGTGCCGGGATACTACAAGAGACCCAGTACTTC. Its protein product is CSAGILQETQYF.

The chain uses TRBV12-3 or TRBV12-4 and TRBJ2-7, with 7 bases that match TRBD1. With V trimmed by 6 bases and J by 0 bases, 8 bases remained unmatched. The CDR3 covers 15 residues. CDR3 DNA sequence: TGTGCCAGCAGATGGGACAGTCTGAGCTCCTACGAGCAGTACTTC. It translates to CASRWDSLSSYEQYF.